Listed here are 15 T cell receptor beta chains from one sample, sequenced in a study of T-cell memory formation after mild COVID-19. MiXCR was run by TCRdb on the 5' RACE reads, yielding one entry per CDR3 protein. Of 200,000 to 300,000 distinct CDR3 sequences in the sample, 8% to 10% were seen once. Material: PBMCs or a T cell subset sorted from them (not recorded which). All receptors come from a man in his late teens or twenties who had mild COVID-19 (a few samples of this study predate the infection). Cell type and time point are not known.

This clonotype was found many times. The chain employs TRBV24-1 and TRBJ2-3; the D gene is possibly TRBD2 (6 bases). This CDR3 contains 16 residues. Trimming stripped 2 bases from V and 2 bases from J, with 13 bases between. CDR1 is KGHDR and CDR2 is SFDVKD in the germline V gene. In nucleotides, the CDR3 is TGTGCCACCAGTGATTCCGGGACTTACGACACAGATACGCAGTATTTT. Translating gives CATSDSGTYDTDTQYF.

A few counts support this clonotype. The J gene is TRBJ2-7, the V gene TRBV20-1, with D uncertain. Germline V gene data show CDR1 as DFQATT and CDR2 as SNEGSKA (reference sequence). The CDR3 consists of 14 residues. Trimming removed 0 bases at V and 3 bases at J, with 12 bases between. The CDR3 is CSAREVLGNYEQYV. In DNA form, the CDR3 reads TGCAGTGCTAGAGAAGTCTTGGGGAACTACGAGCAGTACGTC.

This clonotype occurred many times. The genes are TRBV12-3 or TRBV12-4 and TRBJ2-2, with D uncertain. The CDR3 is 13 amino acids. The V and J ends lost 2 bases and 4 bases respectively, with 5 bases between them. The CDR3 here is CASSLYLTGELFF. The CDR3 DNA is TGTGCCAGCAGTTTATACCTCACCGGGGAGCTGTTTTTT.

The V call is TRBV29-1, the J call TRBJ1-1; no clear D gene. V shed 3 bases and J shed 0 bases, with 5 bases lying between them. In germline, CDR1 is SQVTM, CDR2 ANQGSEA. CDR3 size: 12 residues. The CDR3 nucleotides are TGCAGCGTTGAGAGGGTGAACACTGAAGCTTTCTTT. It encodes CSVERVNTEAFF.

In its sample, this clonotype was seen many times. The rearrangement links TRBV4-1 to TRBJ2-5; a possible D gene is TRBD1 (5 bases). CDR1 is MGHRA and CDR2 is YSYEKL in the germline V gene. The CDR3 is 14 amino acids. Trimming pared 1 base from V and 2 bases from J, leaving 8 bases between. The CDR3: CASSQVRGQETQYF. The DNA of the CDR3 is TGCGCCAGCAGCCAAGTAAGGGGTCAAGAGACCCAGTACTTC.

The genes are TRBV12-5 and TRBJ1-5; no clear D gene. CDR1 LGHNT and CDR2 FRNRAP come from the germline V gene. Trimming removed 1 base from V and 7 bases from J, with 8 bases in between. The CDR3 is 13 residues long. This chain's CDR3 is CASGLGTSQPQHF. The DNA for the CDR3 is TGTGCTAGTGGTTTGGGTACGTCCCAGCCCCAGCATTTT.

There are a few counts of this clonotype. This chain links TRBV29-1 with TRBJ2-5, with a tentative D call TRBD2 (5 bases). The germline CDR1 and CDR2 sequences are SQVTM and ANQGSEA. V was pared by 3 bases and J by 5 bases, with 10 bases between. There are 12 residues in the CDR3. The CDR3 region has the DNA TGCAGCGTTGACGGGGTCGTGGAGACCCAGTACTTC. Amino acid sequence: CSVDGVVETQYF.

At least ten counts were recorded for this clonotype. This chain uses TRBV5-6 with TRBJ2-3; TRBD2 matches at 9 bases. Germline CDR1 SGHDT, CDR2 YYEEEE. J was trimmed by 4 bases and V by 0 bases; bases with no gene match: 6. This CDR3 has 16 residues. CDR3 protein: CASSLAVAGVSDTQYF. Written as DNA, the CDR3 is TGTGCCAGCAGCTTGGCGGTAGCGGGGGTGTCAGATACGCAGTATTTT.

Remarks on this clonotype: Its ends do not fully match the called genes, so a read error is possible. J is TRBJ2-5 and V is TRBV20-1; D might be TRBD1 or TRBD2, each matching 6 bases. The CDR3 contains 15 residues. Germline CDR1 reads DFQATT; CDR2 reads SNEGSKA (reference sequence). In nucleotides, the CDR3 is TGCAGAGCTAGAGATCCAAGGGGGGATGGAGAGACCCAGTACTTC. Protein sequence: CRARDPRGDGETQYF.

This clonotype was recorded a few times. The chain recombines TRBV6-6 with TRBJ1-5, with 7 bases matching TRBD1. The CDR3 extends over 13 amino acids. In germline, CDR1 is MNHNY, CDR2 SVGAGI (reference sequence). With 6 bases clipped from V and 6 bases from J, the junction kept 5 bases outside the gene matches. The CDR3 DNA sequence: TGTGCCAGCAGACAGGGGTCGGGTCAGCCCCAGCATTTT. It is translated as CASRQGSGQPQHF.

This clonotype was seen a few times. This chain links TRBV23-1 with TRBJ2-5; D is perhaps TRBD2 (7 bases). TRBV23-1 is given ORF status, its function remaining uncertain. The CDR3 is 13 amino acids. Trimming stripped 9 bases from V and 4 bases from J, with 15 bases between. This chain's CDR3 is CARGGGGGETQYF. CDR3 sequence (DNA): TGCGCCAGGGGGGGCGGGGGAGGAGAGACCCAGTACTTC.

This clonotype was detected many times. The rearrangement uses TRBV5-1 and TRBJ2-5; the D gene could be TRBD1 or TRBD2 (5 bases each). CDR1 is SGHRS, CDR2 YFSETQ, per germline. Trimming stripped 4 bases from V and 3 bases from J, with 19 bases between. The CDR3 has 16 amino acids. The CDR3 here is CASSSEGTAYEETQYF. The CDR3 DNA reads as TGCGCCAGCAGCAGTGAAGGGACGGCCTACGAAGAGACCCAGTACTTC.

This clonotype was picked up many times. V usage is TRBV2 and J usage is TRBJ2-1; a weak D match, TRBD2 (5 bases). Trimming removed 6 bases from V and 0 bases from J, with 15 bases in between. The germline V gene has CDR1 SNHLY and CDR2 FYNNEI. The CDR3 sequence is 16 residues long. CDR3 bases: TGTGCCAGCAGCCGCCCGCCGGGGAGCTCCTACAATGAGCAGTTCTTC. Its translation: CASSRPPGSSYNEQFF.

The CDR3 DNA sequence: TGTGCCAGCACCCCCGGTGGGACTAGCTACAATGAGCAGTTCTTC. As protein: CASTPGGTSYNEQFF. This rearrangement joins TRBV6-5 to TRBJ2-1, with 8 bases matching TRBD2. CDR3 length equals 15 residues. In germline, CDR1 is MNHEY, CDR2 SVGAGI. The junction had 8 bases not matched to a gene; V was cut back by 7 bases and J by 3 bases.

In this sample, this clonotype turned up many times. As DNA, the CDR3 is TGCGCCAGCAGCTCCCAAGGGACAGGGGGTGAGCAGTTCTTC. Translation gives CASSSQGTGGEQFF. This chain uses TRBV5-1 with TRBJ2-1; TRBD1 aligns across 11 bases. This CDR3 is built from 14 residues. CDR1 and CDR2 (germline): SGHRS, YFSETQ. V lost 3 bases, J lost 9 bases, and 5 bases stayed unmatched. The whole variable domain, filled in from reference TRBV5-1 and TRBJ2-1, reads KAGVTQTPRYLIKTRGQQVTLSCSPISGHRSVSWYQQTPGQGLQFLFEYFSETQRNKGNFPGRFSGRQFSNSRSEMNVSTLELGDSALYLCASSSQGTGGEQFFGPGTRLTVL.